Presented here are 20 T cell receptor beta chains from one specimen sequenced in a study of cytomegalovirus exposure and HLA in healthy donors. Sequenced by immunoSEQ multiplex PCR; TCRdb stores in-frame clones only, minus some. The data show approximately 160,000 clones, with around four fifths seen just once and 2% to 2.5% held by the top ten. What was sequenced was PBMCs. Receptor source: a man younger than 45 in good health and CMV-seropositive.

V gene TRBV29-1 combines with J gene TRBJ2-7, with 8 positions matching TRBD1. The CDR3 covers 15 residues. V trimming: 1 base; J trimming: 3 bases; junction bases outside the gene matches: 8. CDR1 and CDR2 (germline): SQVTM, ANQGSEA. The DNA of the CDR3 is TGCAGCGTTGAAGTTCAGAGGACAGGGCTCTACGAGCAGTACTTC. This translates into CSVEVQRTGLYEQYF.

V is TRBV7-2 and J is TRBJ2-4; 10 bases agree with TRBD2. With 5 bases clipped from V and 0 bases from J, the junction kept 4 bases outside the gene matches. The CDR3 sequence is 16 residues long. The V gene's germline CDR1 is SGHTA and CDR2 FQGNSA. CDR3 residues: CASSASSGGAKNIQYF. Written as DNA, the CDR3 is TGTGCCAGCAGCGCCTCTAGCGGGGGAGCCAAAAACATTCAGTACTTC.

This clone was seen only a few times. This rearrangement joins TRBV5-1 to TRBJ1-2; tentatively, D is TRBD1 (6 bases). This CDR3 is built from 13 residues. CDR1 SGHRS and CDR2 YFSETQ come from the germline V gene. The V end lost 0 bases, the J end lost 6 bases, and 9 bases lay between the germline ends. Here the CDR3 reads CASSLVAGDGYTF. CDR3 bases: TGCGCCAGCAGCTTGGTCGCAGGGGATGGCTACACCTTC.

The chain joins TRBV2 to TRBJ1-6; unclear D gene. CDR1 and CDR2 (germline): SNHLY, FYNNEI. This CDR3 spans 17 amino acids. V lost 1 base to trimming and J lost 0 bases, with 10 bases between them. CDR3 in DNA: TGTGCCAGCAGTGAAGGAGGAGATAGCTCCTATAATTCACCCCTCCACTTT. It specifies CASSEGGDSSYNSPLHF.

This chain uses TRBV5-1 with TRBJ2-1, with D unclear. The V gene's germline CDR1 is SGHRS and CDR2 YFSETQ. Trimming shortened V by 4 bases and J by 6 bases, and 5 bases separated the two germline ends. The CDR3 loop spans 11 amino acids. The CDR3 here is CASSVSNEQFF. CDR3 in DNA: TGCGCCAGCAGCGTTAGCAATGAGCAGTTCTTC. Looking up the rest from reference TRBV5-1 and TRBJ2-1 gives the full variable domain: KAGVTQTPRYLIKTRGQQVTLSCSPISGHRSVSWYQQTPGQGLQFLFEYFSETQRNKGNFPGRFSGRQFSNSRSEMNVSTLELGDSALYLCASSVSNEQFFGPGTRLTVL.

The rearrangement links TRBV7-8 to TRBJ2-1, with 8 positions matching TRBD2. CDR1 is SGHVS, CDR2 FQNEAQ, per germline. The CDR3 is 15 amino acids. The J segment lost 5 bases and the V segment lost 1 base, leaving 4 bases of the junction unmatched. CDR3 loop: CASSLGHSGDNEQFF. The CDR3 DNA reads TGTGCCAGCAGCTTAGGCCATAGCGGGGACAATGAGCAGTTCTTC.

The chain links TRBV6-5 to TRBJ1-3; D is unresolved. This CDR3 contains 14 residues. V was shortened by 4 bases and J by 1 base, with 8 bases between the two germline ends. In germline, CDR1 is MNHEY, CDR2 SVGAGI. CDR3 region: CASSSVNSGNTIYF. CDR3 sequence (DNA): TGTGCCAGCAGTTCAGTGAATTCTGGAAACACCATATATTTT.

The V call is TRBV7-6, the J call TRBJ2-5; D is ambiguous. V was pared by 6 bases and J by 4 bases, with 12 bases between. This CDR3 spans 13 amino acids. CDR1 and CDR2 (germline): SGHVS, FNYEAQ. The CDR3 region has the DNA TGTGCCAGCAGGTTCGCAGGTGGAGAGACCCAGTACTTC. The encoded protein is CASRFAGGETQYF. The full variable domain, rest sourced from reference TRBV7-6 and TRBJ2-5, is GAGVSQSPRYKVTKRGQDVALRCDPISGHVSLYWYRQALGQGPEFLTYFNYEAQQDKSGLPNDRFSAERPEGSISTLTIQRTEQRDSAMYRCASRFAGGETQYFGPGTRLLVL.

In regard to this clone: Other DNA sequences from this sample encode an identical CDR3 as well. V gene TRBV4-1 combines with J gene TRBJ1-1; no definite D call. Trimming left V 4 bases short and J 4 bases short, with 10 bases between. CDR3 length: 13 amino acids. Germline V gene lookup returns CDR1 MGHRA and CDR2 YSYEKL. The CDR3 region has the DNA TGCGCCAGCAGCCCCCGAGGAGGCACTGAAGCTTTCTTT. Translating gives CASSPRGGTEAFF.

The gene calls are TRBV15 and TRBJ2-7; 8 positions agree with TRBD1. V was pared by 5 bases and J by 7 bases, with 7 bases of the junction left unmatched. Germline CDR1 LNHNV, CDR2 YYDKDF (reference sequence). CDR3 length equals 13 residues. The CDR3 here is CATSLRTGIEQYF. CDR3 coding DNA: TGTGCCACCAGCCTGCGGACAGGGATTGAGCAGTACTTC.

The chain uses TRBV18 and TRBJ1-2, with 9 bases fitting TRBD1. CDR1 and CDR2 from the germline V gene are KGHSH and LQKENI. CDR3 length: 14 amino acids. The junction had 7 bases not matched to a gene; V was cut back by 3 bases and J by 8 bases. DNA for the CDR3: TGTGCCAGCTCACCGGACAGGGGAGGAGGAGGCTACACCTTC. This encodes CASSPDRGGGGYTF.

This sequence joins TRBV5-4 and TRBJ1-1; 8 bases align to TRBD1. Unmatched junction bases numbered 14, after V lost 5 bases and J lost 5 bases. Germline V gene lookup returns CDR1 SGHNT and CDR2 YYREEE (reference sequence). The CDR3 contains 16 residues. The CDR3 DNA follows: TGTGCCAGCAGACCGGGTCAGGGGGCGCCCGAAACTGAAGCTTTCTTT. This gives the protein CASRPGQGAPETEAFF.

The chain carries TRBV5-1 and TRBJ2-7; TRBD2 agrees at 13 bases. The germline V gene has CDR1 SGHRS and CDR2 YFSETQ. V lost 4 bases and J lost 3; bases outside the gene matches: 7. The CDR3 totals 16 residues. CDR3 loop: CASSMTSGGIIYEQYF. DNA for the CDR3: TGCGCCAGCAGCATGACTAGCGGGGGGATAATCTACGAGCAGTACTTC.

The CDR3 DNA sequence: TGTGCCAGCGTATTGGCCGGGATTGGTAATTATGGCTACACCTTC. Protein sequence: CASVLAGIGNYGYTF. The chain employs TRBV7-2 and TRBJ1-2; no clear D gene. Germline values: CDR1 SGHTA, CDR2 FQGNSA. This CDR3 contains 15 residues. V was clipped by 8 bases and J by 5 bases, with 21 bases between them.

The rearrangement links TRBV11-2 to TRBJ1-3; TRBD1 matches 8 bases. Germline V gene lookup returns CDR1 SGHAT and CDR2 FQNNGV. Losses at the gene ends were 5 bases for V and 5 bases for J; bases not matched to a gene: 11. This CDR3 is built from 16 residues. DNA of the CDR3: TGTGCCAGCAGCCCCCAGACAGGGGCTGATCGAAACACCATATATTTT. It is translated as CASSPQTGADRNTIYF. Based on the CDR3 plus reference TRBV11-2 and TRBJ1-3, the full variable domain is EAGVAQSPRYKIIEKRQSVAFWCNPISGHATLYWYQQILGQGPKLLIQFQNNGVVDDSQLPKDRFSAERLKGVDSTLKIQPAKLEDSAVYLCASSPQTGADRNTIYFGEGSWLTVV.

The genes are TRBV7-2 and TRBJ2-2; D possibly corresponds to TRBD2 (7 bases). Trimming stripped 8 bases from V and 2 bases from J, with 27 bases between. CDR3 length equals 19 residues. Germline CDR1 and CDR2: SGHTA and FQGNSA. The chain's CDR3 is CASGYKGGGVLLNTGELFF. The DNA of the CDR3 is TGTGCCAGCGGCTACAAGGGCGGGGGCGTACTACTCAACACCGGGGAGCTGTTTTTT.

This clone was detected only once. The chain links TRBV4-1 to TRBJ1-4; no definite D call. The CDR3 totals 16 residues. CDR1 is MGHRA and CDR2 is YSYEKL in the germline V gene. V gave up 0 bases and J gave up 3 bases, with 11 bases separating them. For the CDR3, the DNA is TGCGCCAGCAGCCAAGATTCGGGATGGGCTAATGAAAAACTGTTTTTT. Its translation is CASSQDSGWANEKLFF.

V and J are TRBV6-6 and TRBJ1-2; 7 bases agree with TRBD1. Per germline, CDR1 MNHNY and CDR2 SVGAGI (reference sequence). The V segment lost 7 bases and the J segment 4 bases; nucleotides outside the gene matches: 15. The CDR3 covers 16 residues. CDR3 sequence reads: CASNRDRENSAYGYTF. The CDR3 DNA follows: TGTGCCAGCAACCGCGACAGGGAAAACTCTGCCTATGGCTACACCTTC.

This clone was seen only a few times. V is TRBV12-5 and J is TRBJ1-1; possibly TRBD1 for D (6 bases). This CDR3 is built from 12 residues. The V end lost 6 bases, the J end lost 7 bases, and 12 bases lay between the germline ends. The germline gives CDR1 LGHNT, CDR2 FRNRAP. This chain's CDR3 is CASGQQGGEAFF. In nucleotides, the CDR3 is TGTGCTAGTGGCCAACAGGGTGGTGAAGCTTTCTTT.

The gene calls are TRBV19 and TRBJ1-2; 7 nucleotides match TRBD1. The germline V gene encodes CDR1 LNHDA and CDR2 SQIVND (reference sequence). The J segment lost 2 bases and the V segment lost 1 base, leaving 4 bases of the junction unmatched. CDR3 length equals 15 residues. CDR3 residues: CASSIGTGLNYGYTF. The CDR3 region has the DNA TGTGCCAGTAGTATAGGGACAGGCCTAAACTATGGCTACACCTTC.